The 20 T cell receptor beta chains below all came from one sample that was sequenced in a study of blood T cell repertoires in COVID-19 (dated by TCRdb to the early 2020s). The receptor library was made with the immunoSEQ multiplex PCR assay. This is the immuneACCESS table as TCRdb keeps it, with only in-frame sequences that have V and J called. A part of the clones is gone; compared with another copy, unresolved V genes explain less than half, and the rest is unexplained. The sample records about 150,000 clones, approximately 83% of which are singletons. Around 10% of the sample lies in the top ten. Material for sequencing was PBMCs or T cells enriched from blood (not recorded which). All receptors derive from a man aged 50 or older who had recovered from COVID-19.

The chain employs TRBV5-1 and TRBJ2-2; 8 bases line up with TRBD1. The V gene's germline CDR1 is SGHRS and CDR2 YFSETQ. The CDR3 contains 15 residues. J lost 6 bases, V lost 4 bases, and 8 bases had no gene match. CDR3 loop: CASSSGQGRAGELFF. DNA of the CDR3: TGCGCCAGCAGCAGCGGACAGGGTAGGGCCGGGGAGCTGTTTTTT.

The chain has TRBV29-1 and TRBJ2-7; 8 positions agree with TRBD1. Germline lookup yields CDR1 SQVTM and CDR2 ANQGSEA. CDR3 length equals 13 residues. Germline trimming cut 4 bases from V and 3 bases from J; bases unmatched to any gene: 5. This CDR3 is CSVGTGRGYEQYF. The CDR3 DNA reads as TGCAGCGTTGGGACAGGGAGAGGCTACGAGCAGTACTTC.

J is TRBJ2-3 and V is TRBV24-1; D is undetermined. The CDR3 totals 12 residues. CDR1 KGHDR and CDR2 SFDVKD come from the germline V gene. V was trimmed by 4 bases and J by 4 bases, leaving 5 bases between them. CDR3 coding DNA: TGTGCCACCAGTGAGGCGGCAGATACGCAGTATTTT. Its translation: CATSEAADTQYF.

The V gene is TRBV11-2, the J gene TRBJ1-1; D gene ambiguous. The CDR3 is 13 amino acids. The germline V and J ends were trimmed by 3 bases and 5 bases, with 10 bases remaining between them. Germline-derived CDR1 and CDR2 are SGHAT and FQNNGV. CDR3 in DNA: TGTGCCAGCAGCTTTCAACAGAAAACTGAAGCTTTCTTT. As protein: CASSFQQKTEAFF.

The CDR3 DNA reads TGTGCCAGCAGTGAACCAGACTATAATTCACCCCTCCACTTT. Encoded protein: CASSEPDYNSPLHF. V and J are TRBV2 and TRBJ1-6; no definite D call. The CDR3 loop spans 14 amino acids. Looked up from germline, CDR1 is SNHLY and CDR2 is FYNNEI. V was shortened by 2 bases and J by 3 bases, with 5 bases between the two germline ends.

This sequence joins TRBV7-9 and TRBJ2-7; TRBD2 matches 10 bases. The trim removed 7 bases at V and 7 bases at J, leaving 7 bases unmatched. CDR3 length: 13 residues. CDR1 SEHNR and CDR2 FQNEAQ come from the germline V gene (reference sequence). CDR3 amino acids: CASKRGGLEEQYF. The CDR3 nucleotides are TGTGCCAGCAAGCGGGGGGGCCTTGAGGAGCAGTACTTC. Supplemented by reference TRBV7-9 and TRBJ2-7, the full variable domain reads DTGVSQNPRHKITKRGQNVTFRCDPISEHNRLYWYRQTLGQGPEFLTYFQNEAQLEKSRLLSDRFSAERPKGSFSTLEIQRTEQGDSAMYLCASKRGGLEEQYFGPGTRLTVT.

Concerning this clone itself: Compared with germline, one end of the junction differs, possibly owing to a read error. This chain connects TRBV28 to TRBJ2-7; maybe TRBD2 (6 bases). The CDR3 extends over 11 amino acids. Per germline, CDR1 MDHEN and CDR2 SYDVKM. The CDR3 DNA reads TGCGCGGCGGGGAGCTCCTACGAGCAGTACTTC. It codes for CAAGSSYEQYF.

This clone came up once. CDR3 in amino acids: CASSLRRVSTDTQYF. CDR3 sequence (DNA): TGTGCCAGCAGCTTAAGGCGGGTTAGCACAGATACGCAGTATTTT. The rearrangement links TRBV5-4 to TRBJ2-3; TRBD2 might be the D (5 bases). CDR3 length: 15 residues. Trimming took off 2 bases at V and 0 bases at J, with 10 bases between the two ends. The germline gives CDR1 SGHNT, CDR2 YYREEE (reference sequence).

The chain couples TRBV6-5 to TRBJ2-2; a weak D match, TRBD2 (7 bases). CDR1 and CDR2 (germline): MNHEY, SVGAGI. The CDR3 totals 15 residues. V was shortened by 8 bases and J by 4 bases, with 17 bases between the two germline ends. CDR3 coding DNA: TGTGCCAGCGACGGGGGGCAAGAGATCACCGGGGAGCTGTTTTTT. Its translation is CASDGGQEITGELFF.

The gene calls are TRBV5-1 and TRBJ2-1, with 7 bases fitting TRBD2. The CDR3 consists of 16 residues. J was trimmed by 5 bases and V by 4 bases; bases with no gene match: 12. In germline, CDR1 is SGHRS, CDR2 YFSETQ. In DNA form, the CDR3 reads TGCGCCAGCAGCGGGCCAGCGGGGCTTACCAACAATGAGCAGTTCTTC. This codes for CASSGPAGLTNNEQFF.

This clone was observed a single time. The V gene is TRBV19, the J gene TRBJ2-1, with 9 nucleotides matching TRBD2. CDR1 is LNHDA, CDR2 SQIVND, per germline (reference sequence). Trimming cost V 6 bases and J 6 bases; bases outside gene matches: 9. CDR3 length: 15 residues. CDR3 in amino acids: CASSLGLAGSNEQFF. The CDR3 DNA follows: TGTGCCAGTAGCCTTGGGCTAGCGGGGAGCAATGAGCAGTTCTTC.

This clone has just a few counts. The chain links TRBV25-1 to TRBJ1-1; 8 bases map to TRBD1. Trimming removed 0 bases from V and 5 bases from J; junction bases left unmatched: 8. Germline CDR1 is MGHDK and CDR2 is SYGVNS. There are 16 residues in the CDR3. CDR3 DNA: TGTGCCAGCAGTGAATATGGAGACAGGGGACTGACTGAAGCTTTCTTT. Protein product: CASSEYGDRGLTEAFF.

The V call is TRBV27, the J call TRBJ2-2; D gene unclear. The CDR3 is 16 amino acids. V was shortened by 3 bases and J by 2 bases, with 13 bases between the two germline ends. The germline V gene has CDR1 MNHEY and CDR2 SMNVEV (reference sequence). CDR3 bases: TGTGCCAGCAGTTTCTCTGCGTTTCAAAACACCGGGGAGCTGTTTTTT. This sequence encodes CASSFSAFQNTGELFF.

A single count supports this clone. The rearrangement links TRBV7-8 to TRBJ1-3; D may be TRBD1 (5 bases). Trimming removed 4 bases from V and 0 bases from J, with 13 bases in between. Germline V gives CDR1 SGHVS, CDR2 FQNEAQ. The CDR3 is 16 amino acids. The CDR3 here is CASSSQDKSSGNTIYF. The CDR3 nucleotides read TGTGCCAGCAGCTCCCAGGACAAGAGCTCTGGAAACACCATATATTTT. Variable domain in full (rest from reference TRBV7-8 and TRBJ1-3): GAGVSQSPRYKVAKRGQDVALRCDPISGHVSLFWYQQALGQGPEFLTYFQNEAQLDKSGLPSDRFFAERPEGSVSTLKIQRTQQEDSAVYLCASSSQDKSSGNTIYFGEGSWLTVV.

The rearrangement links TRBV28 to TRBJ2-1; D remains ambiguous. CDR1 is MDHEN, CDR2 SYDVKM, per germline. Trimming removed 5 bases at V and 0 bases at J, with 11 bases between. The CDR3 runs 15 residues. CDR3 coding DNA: TGTGCCAGCAGTAGTTCTAGAAGCTCCTACAATGAGCAGTTCTTC. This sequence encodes CASSSSRSSYNEQFF. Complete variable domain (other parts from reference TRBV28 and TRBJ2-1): DVKVTQSSRYLVKRTGEKVFLECVQDMDHENMFWYRQDPGLGLRLIYFSYDVKMKEKGDIPEGYSVSREKKERFSLILESASTNQTSMYLCASSSSRSSYNEQFFGPGTRLTVL.

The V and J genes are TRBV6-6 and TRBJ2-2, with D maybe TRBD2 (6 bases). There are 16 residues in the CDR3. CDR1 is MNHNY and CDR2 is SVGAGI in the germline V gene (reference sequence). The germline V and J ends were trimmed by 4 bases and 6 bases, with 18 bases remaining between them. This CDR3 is CASSSTGGIGAGELFF. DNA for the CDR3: TGTGCCAGCAGTTCCACTGGAGGGATCGGCGCCGGGGAGCTGTTTTTT.

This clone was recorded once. The CDR3 here is CATSGENYGYTF. The CDR3 DNA reads as TGTGCCACCAGTGGCGAGAACTATGGCTACACCTTC. The V gene is TRBV24-1, the J gene TRBJ1-2; D gene unclear. Trimming took off 5 bases at V and 2 bases at J, with 5 bases between the two ends. The CDR3 is 12 residues long. From germline, CDR1 is KGHDR and CDR2 SFDVKD.

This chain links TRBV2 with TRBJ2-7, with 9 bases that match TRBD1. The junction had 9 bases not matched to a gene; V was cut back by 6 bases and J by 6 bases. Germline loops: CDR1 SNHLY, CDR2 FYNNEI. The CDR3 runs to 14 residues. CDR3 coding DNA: TGTGCCAGCAGATTCGGGACAGGGATCGGCGAGCAGTACTTC. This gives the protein CASRFGTGIGEQYF.

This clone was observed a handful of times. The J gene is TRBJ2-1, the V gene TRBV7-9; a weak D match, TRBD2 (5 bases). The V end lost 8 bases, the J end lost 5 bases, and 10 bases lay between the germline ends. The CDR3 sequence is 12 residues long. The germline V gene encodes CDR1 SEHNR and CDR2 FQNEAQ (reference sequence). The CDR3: CASRSANNEQFF. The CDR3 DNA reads TGTGCCAGCCGTAGCGCCAACAATGAGCAGTTCTTC. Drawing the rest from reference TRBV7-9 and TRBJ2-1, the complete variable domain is DTGVSQNPRHKITKRGQNVTFRCDPISEHNRLYWYRQTLGQGPEFLTYFQNEAQLEKSRLLSDRFSAERPKGSFSTLEIQRTEQGDSAMYLCASRSANNEQFFGPGTRLTVL.

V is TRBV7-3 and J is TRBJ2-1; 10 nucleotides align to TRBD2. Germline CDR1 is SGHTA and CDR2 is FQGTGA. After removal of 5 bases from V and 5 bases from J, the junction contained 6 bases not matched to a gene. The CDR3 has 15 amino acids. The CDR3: CASSPRTSGNNEQFF. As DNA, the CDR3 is TGTGCCAGCAGCCCTCGGACTAGCGGTAACAATGAGCAGTTCTTC.